These T cell receptor beta chains were read from a single sample in a study of T cell responses to AZD1222 COVID-19 vaccine. Using immunoSEQ multiplex PCR, the repertoire was profiled, and TCRdb retains in-frame clones only, with some absent. The repertoire includes some 100,000 clones, around nine tenths of them detected once, and less than 4% sits in the top ten. The source was peripheral blood, collected 28 days after the second AZD1222 dose. Receptors originate from an adult who received the AZD1222 COVID-19 vaccine. The CDR3 runs from the conserved cysteine through the conserved F or W. A D gene is named only where the DNA matches it firmly. Expanded clones are given a class, and other clones once, few, many or no size at all.

14	TRBV7-2	-	-	TRBJ1-2	TGTGCCAGCAGCTTAGCTGGCACATCTTGGTTTATTACCTTC	CASSLAGTSWFITF
15	TRBV18	-	TRBD2	TRBJ2-5	TGTGCCAGCTCACCACCGGCGGGGGGCTGGGAGACCCAGTACTTC	CASSPPAGGWETQYF
13	TRBV27	-	-	TRBJ2-2	TGTGCCAGCAGTTTATGGGGGACCGGGGAGCTGTTTTTT	CASSLWGTGELFF
11	TRBV27	-	-	TRBJ1-1	TGTGCCAGCAGGGAGGGTGCTGAAGCTTTCTTT	CASREGAEAFF
14	TRBV6-5	-	TRBD1	TRBJ1-1	TGTGCCAGCATCATAACAGGGGGGGACACTGAAGCTTTCTTT	CASIITGGDTEAFF
15	TRBV10-3	-	TRBD1	TRBJ2-7	TGTGCCATCAGTGCAGGGACAGGTCGTTCCTACGAGCAGTACTTC	CAISAGTGRSYEQYF
13	TRBV6-5	-	-	TRBJ2-6	TGTGCCAGCAGGCTCTCTGGGGCCAACGTCCTGACTTTC	CASRLSGANVLTF
16	TRBV3-1/TRBV3-2	-	-	TRBJ1-2	TGTGCCAGCAGCCCCCAGTCGGGACTTGCTGGGTATGGCTACACCTTC	CASSPQSGLAGYGYTF
16	TRBV6-1	-	-	TRBJ1-6	TGTGCCAGCAGTGAAGCGACGTCAGGGAGGGATTCACCCCTCCACTTT	CASSEATSGRDSPLHF
14	TRBV30	-	TRBD1	TRBJ1-1	TGTGCCTGGAGACGGACAGGCGCGAACACTGAAGCTTTCTTT	CAWRRTGANTEAFF
13	TRBV7-2	-	-	TRBJ1-1	TGTGCCAGCAGCCCCACTGTGAACACTGAAGCTTTCTTT	CASSPTVNTEAFF
11	TRBV30	-	-	TRBJ1-1	TGTGCCTTCCGGCGGGGGGCTGAAGCTTTCTTT	CAFRRGAEAFF
14	TRBV5-4	-	-	TRBJ1-4	TGTGCCAGCAGCTCGGGCCAGAAGAATGAAAAACTGTTTTTT	CASSSGQKNEKLFF
15	TRBV5-1	-	TRBD1	TRBJ2-1	TGCGCCAGCAGCGTGACAGGGTCCCTATACAATGAGCAGTTCTTC	CASSVTGSLYNEQFF
14	TRBV29-1	few	TRBD2	TRBJ2-3	TGCAGCGTTGAGGCGGGGGGCGGCACAGATACGCAGTATTTT	CSVEAGGGTDTQYF
12	TRBV5-4	-	-	TRBJ1-2	TGTGCCAGCAGCCCTGACATGTATGGCTACACCTTC	CASSPDMYGYTF
16	TRBV7-3	-	-	TRBJ2-7	TGTGCCAGCAGCCCCCCGCGCCGCAGGTCCGCCTACGAGCAGTACTTC	CASSPPRRRSAYEQYF